The source of this T cell receptor (beta chain) is a study of T cells in Graves' hyperthyroidism and ophthalmopathy. On the study more broadly: Before treatment of any kind, peripheral blood was taken at initial diagnosis. Regarding the study as a whole: Ophthalmopathy was distinguished from stable hyperthyroidism by 13 V-J signatures.

Newly diagnosed hyperthyroidism patients aged 18 to 65 years had disease lasting under 2 months. PBMCs came from more than 9 ml fresh peripheral blood. The CDR3 regions of TCR beta were amplified from RNA transcripts. The HTBI primer set served for first-round RT-PCR of the TCR CDR3. TCRdb used MiXCR to reprocess the multiplex PCR reads, holding one entry per CDR3 protein. The table includes more than 250,000 distinct CDR3 sequences, 13% to 15% detected once. This clonotype appeared a few times. The antigen is unknown. CDR1 is LNHDA, CDR2 SQIVND, per germline (reference sequence). V shed 6 bases and J 4 bases; nucleotides not matched to a gene: 5. The CDR3 consists of 15 residues.

This receptor was taken from a woman between 50 and 59 years old with Graves' hyperthyroidism that later progressed to Graves' ophthalmopathy. The rearrangement uses TRBV19 and TRBJ2-3, with TRBD1 identical over 12 bases. Sequenced sample: blood. CDR3 sequence: CASRPGQGASDTQYF. The CDR3 DNA sequence: TGTGCCAGTAGGCCGGGACAGGGGGCTTCAGATACGCAGTATTTT.